This TCR beta chain appears in the sequencing data of a study of blood T cell repertoires in COVID-19. Looking at the study overall: Specimens from acute and convalescent COVID-19 originated in the United States, Italy and Spain. Sources were T cells, B-cell-depleted T cells, or PBMCs; the material itself was cDNA or gDNA.

The length of the CDR3 is 14 residues. The V and J ends lost 4 bases and 7 bases respectively, with 12 bases between them. Germline V gene lookup returns CDR1 SGHRS and CDR2 YFSETQ. Per the authors' pipeline: Reference gene primer amplification gave nucleated cell count estimates. Profiling relied on immunoSEQ multiplex PCR, and the TCRdb table lists in-frame clones only, not all of them. Clonal size and the V and J genes are those of that table, whereas D and trimming came from the DNA. In the table there are some 400,000 clones, more than 85% of which are singletons. The sample was peripheral blood. The chain joins TRBV5-1 to TRBJ1-6; D perhaps matches TRBD1 (6 bases). The clonotype comes from a human donor in a cohort sampled during active COVID-19. The chain's CDR3 is CASSPTGQNSPLHF. DNA for the CDR3: TGCGCCAGCAGCCCCACCGGACAGAATTCACCCCTCCACTTT.